This is a list of T cell receptor beta chains from one sample in a study of cytomegalovirus exposure and HLA in healthy donors. Produced via immunoSEQ multiplex PCR; TCRdb's table is partial and in-frame only. The sample has around 70,000 clones; 94% are singletons. Sequenced: PBMCs. The receptors were gathered from a woman aged 18-29 years in good health and CMV-seronegative. Each CDR3 is given with its conserved first and last residue. The D gene is left open where the match is weak. The size of a clone is reported for some rows only, either as once, few or many, or as a class for expanded clones.

d_call	v_call	clone_size	j_call	cdr3_nt	cdr3_aa
NA	TRBV18	NA	TRBJ2-7	TGTGCCAGCTCACTCAACCGCGACGAGCAGTACTTC	CASSLNRDEQYF
NA	TRBV7-9	once	TRBJ2-3	TGTGCCAGCAGCTTAGAGGGGTTTAGCACAGATACGCAGTATTTT	CASSLEGFSTDTQYF
TRBD1	TRBV5-1	NA	TRBJ1-2	TGCGCCAGCAGCCTAACAGGGGTCTATGGCTACACCTTC	CASSLTGVYGYTF
NA	TRBV9	NA	TRBJ1-4	TGTGCCAGCAGCCGAAGCAGGGTATTTGCTGAAAAACTGTTTTTT	CASSRSRVFAEKLFF
NA	TRBV7-2	few	TRBJ2-1	TGTGCCAGCAGCTTAGCTGGTCAGGGGGGAAGTGAGCAGTTCTTC	CASSLAGQGGSEQFF
NA	TRBV12-5	NA	TRBJ1-2	TGTGCTAGTGGTTTGCCTGAATCGGGACTTCGCTACACCTTC	CASGLPESGLRYTF
NA	TRBV5-1	NA	TRBJ1-3	TGCGCCAGCAGTCAGGAACGCACTCGCTCTGGAAACACCATATATTTT	CASSQERTRSGNTIYF
TRBD2	TRBV27	NA	TRBJ2-3	TGTGCCAGCAGGCGTAGCGGGGGCCACCAAGCGCCCACAGATACGCAGTATTTT	CASRRSGGHQAPTDTQYF
TRBD1	TRBV6-5	NA	TRBJ1-2	TGTGCCAGCAGTGCCTACAGGGGCCTCTATGGCTACACCTTC	CASSAYRGLYGYTF
NA	TRBV6-1	once	TRBJ2-3	TGTGCCAGCAGTGAAGTGAGGGGGACAGATACGCAGTATTTT	CASSEVRGTDTQYF
TRBD2	TRBV28	NA	TRBJ2-3	TGTGCCAGCAGTTTCACTAGCGGGGGGACAGATACGCAGTATTTT	CASSFTSGGTDTQYF
NA	TRBV5-6	once	TRBJ1-1	TGTGCCAGCACTCTCGTTCCGACGGGCACTGAAGCTTTCTTT	CASTLVPTGTEAFF
NA	TRBV28	NA	TRBJ2-7	TGTGCCAGCAGTTTCGGAGGTCGGTCCTACGAGCAGTACTTC	CASSFGGRSYEQYF
NA	TRBV10-3	NA	TRBJ1-1	TGTGCCATCAGTGAGTCTCGGGGGAGGGTCACTGAAGCTTTCTTT	CAISESRGRVTEAFF
TRBD1	TRBV6-5	NA	TRBJ1-3	TGTGCCAGCAGTAGACAGGGGTTCGGAAACACCATATATTTT	CASSRQGFGNTIYF
NA	TRBV4-2	few	TRBJ1-6	TGTGCCAGCAGCCAAGAAGAGGACAGCGGGGGATCACCCCTCCACTTT	CASSQEEDSGGSPLHF
NA	TRBV18	NA	TRBJ1-2	TGTGCCAGCTCACCGGGAGGGTACCAGGATGGCTACACCTTC	CASSPGGYQDGYTF
NA	TRBV5-1	NA	TRBJ1-1	TGCGCCAGCAGCCTGCCCGGCACTGAAGCTTTCTTT	CASSLPGTEAFF
NA	TRBV27	NA	TRBJ1-2	TGTGCCAGCAGTCCCCCGGGGGGGGTCTATGGCTACACCTTC	CASSPPGGVYGYTF
NA	TRBV28	NA	TRBJ1-5	TGTGCCAGCAGTTTCTGGACATCGGCGAGTGGCAATCAGCCCCAGCATTTT	CASSFWTSASGNQPQHF
TRBD1	TRBV6-4	NA	TRBJ1-2	TGTGCCAGCAGTCTGATGCCCGTTATAACGGGACAGTTCTATGGCTACACCTTC	CASSLMPVITGQFYGYTF
NA	TRBV5-6	NA	TRBJ1-1	TGTGCCAGCAGCCTACCGTACACTGAAGCTTTCTTT	CASSLPYTEAFF
NA	TRBV27	NA	TRBJ2-7	TGTGCCAGCAGTTTATCCAGGGGAGGGTACGAGCAGTACTTC	CASSLSRGGYEQYF
NA	TRBV7-7	NA	TRBJ2-7	TGTGCTAGCAGCTTAGTCTCCGGGGAAGAGCAGTACTTC	CASSLVSGEEQYF
NA	TRBV18	NA	TRBJ1-5	TGTGCCAGCTCGGCCAGTTGGAATCAGCCCCAGCATTTT	CASSASWNQPQHF
TRBD2	TRBV15	NA	TRBJ2-3	TGTGCCACCAGCCTCTCGGGGGGACCCACAGATACGCAGTATTTT	CATSLSGGPTDTQYF
TRBD1	TRBV6-5	NA	TRBJ1-2	TGTGCCAGCAGTTACCGGGACAGGGGCTATGGCTACACCTTC	CASSYRDRGYGYTF
NA	TRBV6-6	once	TRBJ1-4	TGTGCCAGCAGTTACAACAGGGAGGGTGAAAAACTGTTTTTT	CASSYNREGEKLFF
NA	TRBV7-7	NA	TRBJ2-3	TGTGCTAGCAGCTTGGGCCTAGCCGCAGATACGCAGTATTTT	CASSLGLAADTQYF
NA	TRBV6-6	NA	TRBJ1-5	TGTGCCAGCAGGAGGACAGTTTCCAATCAGCCCCAGCATTTT	CASRRTVSNQPQHF
TRBD1	TRBV7-2	NA	TRBJ1-5	TGTGCCAGCAGCCCCCGGACAGGGAGTGGCAATCAGCCCCAGCATTTT	CASSPRTGSGNQPQHF
NA	TRBV21-1	once	TRBJ1-1	TGTGCCAGCAGCCCCCAACGGAGGACAGCAAACACTGAAGCTTTCTTT	CASSPQRRTANTEAFF
NA	TRBV6-1	NA	TRBJ1-1	TGTGCCAGCAATACACCAGCGCCTGAAGCTTTCTTT	CASNTPAPEAFF
NA	TRBV2	NA	TRBJ2-7	TGTGCCAGCAGTGAAGTGAGTAGCGGACCTTACGAGCAGTACTTC	CASSEVSSGPYEQYF
NA	TRBV6-1	NA	TRBJ2-1	TGTGCCAGCTATAGACAGCCGAGCTCCTACAATGAGCAGTTCTTC	CASYRQPSSYNEQFF
NA	TRBV29-1	NA	TRBJ1-2	TGCAGCGTTGACCTCGGGGTAAACTATGGCTACACCTTC	CSVDLGVNYGYTF
NA	TRBV30	NA	TRBJ1-5	TGTGCCTGGAGTCTGGCTAGCAATCAGCCCCAGCATTTT	CAWSLASNQPQHF
TRBD2	TRBV18	NA	TRBJ2-7	TGTGCCAGCTCACATTACGGGGGGGGTACCTACGAGCAGTACTTC	CASSHYGGGTYEQYF
NA	TRBV11-2	NA	TRBJ1-3	TGTGCCAGCAGCTTAGTCTCAGGCTCTGGAAACACCATATATTTT	CASSLVSGSGNTIYF
TRBD1	TRBV6-1	NA	TRBJ1-5	TGTGCCAGCGGGACAGATAGCAATCAGCCCCAGCATTTT	CASGTDSNQPQHF
NA	TRBV6-5	NA	TRBJ1-1	TGTGCCAGCAGCCCCAGGGTAATGAACACTGAAGCTTTCTTT	CASSPRVMNTEAFF